A single sample gave rise to the 11 T cell receptor beta chains below, sequenced in a study of T-cell memory formation after mild COVID-19. TCRdb redid the calling of the 5' RACE reads with MiXCR, one entry per CDR3 protein. The table lists about 360,000 distinct CDR3 sequences, approximately 15% of them singletons. Material for sequencing was PBMCs or a T cell subset sorted from them (not recorded which). The receptors were gathered from a man between 18 and 29 years old who had mild COVID-19 (a few samples of this study predate the infection). Cell type and time point are not known.

The sample holds a few counts of this clonotype. The chain carries TRBV4-1 and TRBJ2-7, with D perhaps matching TRBD1 (5 bases). From germline, CDR1 is MGHRA and CDR2 YSYEKL. V lost 4 bases and J 0 bases, leaving 13 bases between the germline ends. CDR3 length: 15 residues. The CDR3 loop reads CASSPSDMSSYEQYF. The CDR3 DNA is TGCGCCAGCAGCCCCTCGGACATGAGCTCCTACGAGCAGTACTTC.

This clonotype was seen at least ten times. The CDR3 loop reads CASSPDPGPLPQHF. CDR3 nucleotides: TGCGCCAGCAGCCCGGACCCAGGACCGCTGCCCCAGCATTTT. The chain recombines TRBV5-1 with TRBJ1-5; D unresolved. The CDR3 length is 14 residues. V lost 4 bases and J lost 9, with 17 bases in between. From germline, CDR1 is SGHRS and CDR2 YFSETQ.

This chain joins TRBV6-1 and TRBJ1-4; 9 bases are shared with TRBD1. V lost 7 bases, J lost 8 bases, and 5 bases stayed unmatched. This CDR3 has 13 residues. In germline, CDR1 is MNHNS, CDR2 SASEGT. CDR3 sequence reads: CASTGTGREKLFF. CDR3 sequence (DNA): TGTGCCAGCACGGGGACAGGGAGAGAAAAACTGTTTTTT.

This clonotype came up a few times. This chain uses TRBV20-1 with TRBJ2-7; TRBD2 is a possible D gene (6 bases). The CDR3 sequence is 12 residues long. V was clipped by 6 bases and J by 5 bases, with 14 bases between them. Germline V gene lookup returns CDR1 DFQATT and CDR2 SNEGSKA (reference sequence). The CDR3 spells CSAGRGTNEQYV. The DNA for the CDR3 is TGCAGTGCCGGACGGGGGACGAACGAGCAGTACGTC.

This clonotype has just a few counts. The chain combines TRBV11-2 with TRBJ2-3; TRBD1 might be the D (6 bases). V was pared by 3 bases and J by 6 bases, with 10 bases between. This CDR3 contains 13 residues. Germline CDR1 reads SGHAT; CDR2 reads FQNNGV. The CDR3 coding sequence is TGTGCCAGCAGCTTCTCAGGGGTTGATACGCAGTATTTT. Its translation is CASSFSGVDTQYF.

The genes are TRBV9 and TRBJ2-5, with D tentatively TRBD1 or TRBD2 (5 bases each). Trimming left V 3 bases short and J 5 bases short, with 23 bases between. Germline V gene sequence: CDR1 SGDLS, CDR2 YYNGEE. There are 17 residues in the CDR3. The CDR3: CASSAETVGVLVETQYF. The CDR3 region has the DNA TGTGCCAGCAGCGCAGAAACGGTGGGGGTGCTAGTGGAGACCCAGTACTTC.

The chain employs TRBV14 and TRBJ2-7, with D unresolved. Trimming cost V 0 bases and J 4 bases, with 7 bases left between them. The CDR3 covers 13 residues. Germline assignment: CDR1 SGHDN and CDR2 FVKESK. CDR3 bases: TGTGCCAGCAGCCAAGATAACAGTTACGAGCAGTACGTC. It specifies CASSQDNSYEQYV.

The chain links TRBV7-3 to TRBJ2-3; D uncertain. In germline, CDR1 is SGHTA, CDR2 FQGTGA. This CDR3 has 11 amino acids. Trimming pared 11 bases from V and 4 bases from J, leaving 10 bases between. The CDR3 DNA reads as TGTGCCTCGGCCAGCGCAGATACGCAGTATTTT. Its translation: CASASADTQYF.

The rearrangement joins TRBV20-1 to TRBJ2-1, with D perhaps TRBD1 or TRBD2 (6 bases each). Trimming left V 3 bases short and J 0 bases short, with 9 bases between. Germline values: CDR1 DFQATT, CDR2 SNEGSKA (reference sequence). The CDR3 covers 14 residues. This CDR3 reads CSASWGASYNEQFF. DNA of the CDR3: TGCAGTGCTAGTTGGGGGGCCTCCTACAATGAGCAGTTCTTC.

This clonotype appeared a few times. The J gene is TRBJ2-2, the V gene TRBV7-9; 7 nucleotides align to TRBD1. V dropped 2 bases and J dropped 4; count of bases not matched to a gene: 10. Germline V gene data show CDR1 as SEHNR and CDR2 as FQNEAQ (reference sequence). CDR3 length: 17 amino acids. The CDR3: CASSLSPGTESTGELFF. In DNA form, the CDR3 reads TGTGCCAGCAGCTTATCCCCCGGGACAGAGAGCACCGGGGAGCTGTTTTTT.

The chain recombines TRBV20-1 with TRBJ1-4; TRBD1 might be the D (5 bases). The CDR3 has 13 residues. Trimming removed 1 base at V and 8 bases at J, with 11 bases between. The V gene's germline CDR1 is DFQATT and CDR2 SNEGSKA (reference sequence). The CDR3 spells CSARGSGDEKLFF. The CDR3 DNA is TGCAGTGCTAGAGGATCGGGGGACGAAAAACTGTTTTTT.